This T cell receptor beta chain was sequenced in a study of neoadjuvant nivolumab and ipilimumab in lung cancer. Study-wide results and limits: Only two of four nivolumab-treated tumors gained richness and clonality by surgery. Pretherapy blood TCR richness correlated positively with resected tumor richness.

CDR1 is GTSNPN, CDR2 SVGIG, per germline (reference sequence). V lost 3 bases and J lost 5; bases outside the gene matches: 1. The CDR3 is made up of 12 amino acids. As regards this clone: What it recognizes is unknown.

Clones were read by immunoSEQ multiplex PCR, and TCRdb kept only the in-frame ones, dropping some. The sample has 25,000 to 35,000 clones; over 80% are singletons. The material sequenced was tumor tissue, taken after neoadjuvant nivolumab, alone or with ipilimumab, at or shortly before surgery. The TCR originated in an adult with non-small cell lung cancer. This chain connects TRBV30 to TRBJ1-1, with 9 positions matching TRBD1. The DNA of the CDR3 is TGTGCCTGGAGAGACAGGGGGACTGAAGCTTTCTTT. Residues: CAWRDRGTEAFF.